The present T cell receptor (beta chain) was sequenced within a study of graft-versus-host responses after intestinal transplantation (dated by TCRdb to about 2021). In the study overall: The transplants that recipients received were multivisceral, liver-intestinal, or isolated intestinal. To identify alloreactive clones, pre-transplant mixed lymphocyte reaction products were sequenced and then compared with unstimulated pre-transplant donor and recipient T cells. The cohort enrolled some 24 intestinal transplant recipients, one of whom was a retransplant, and a few patients without pretransplant specimens were excluded. After intestinal transplantation, graft-versus-host and host-versus-graft alloreactive T cell clones in the graft, circulation and bone marrow were tracked using bulk TCR-beta CDR3 sequencing. All recipients received anti-thymocyte globulin induction followed by maintenance tacrolimus and steroids for about three years. A peak of at least 4% donor T cells among recipient peripheral blood mononuclear cells was the definition used for donor T cell macrochimerism. Rather than going through the commercial service, samples from a few later patients were sequenced in-house on an Illumina MiSeq and processed with MiXCR.

Trimmed from V: 6 bases; trimmed from J: 6 bases; junction bases lacking a gene match: 0. The CDR3, from cysteine to phenylalanine, totals 11 residues. The CDR3 DNA has 33 bases and is translated from base 1. CDR1 and CDR2 were assigned from the germline V gene as MNHEY and SVGAGI. Blood samples were collected up to 4 times in the first month after transplant and then at least monthly when available. Libraries came from the immunoSEQ multiplex PCR assay. For most patients, genomic DNA was subjected to high-throughput TCR-beta CDR3 sequencing by Adaptive Biotechnologies. Regarding the original processing steps: TCR sequencing data for some 17 patients were retrieved from Adaptive's ImmunoSEQ software; a few other patients were processed with MiXCR and VDJtools. CDR3 nucleotide sequences shared by donor and recipient were removed because the origin of these sequences could not be assigned. To be classed as alloreactive, a clone needed at least 2-fold expansion over unstimulated cells and a minimum CFSE-low frequency of 0.002% (template counts) or 0.001% (read counts). Mappable clones were those detected in sequenced pre-transplant spleen, lymph node, or MLR CFSE-low populations of the donor or recipient. The cumulative frequency of alloreactive clones was calculated as a percentage of all sequences, weighted by copy number. Held by TCRdb, this immuneACCESS table contains in-frame sequences only and omits some clones. Under half of the omission traces to an unresolved V gene where checked; the cause of the rest is unknown. The V and J calls and the clone size are those of that table, but D and trimming were determined from the DNA. The sample table shows about 97,000 clones, and around nine tenths are seen once. 15% to 20% of the sample goes to the ten largest clones.

For this clone: Its target antigen remains unknown. Per-base qualities were not stored, and no clone one base away is much larger.

What the research found in general, with its limitations: In the allografts of patients with donor T cell macrochimerism, GvH to HvG T cell clonal ratios were high. GvH clones were found in recipient bone marrow, and some of the GvH clones appeared earlier in ileal mucosa or blood, which is consistent with an intestinal mucosal origin. The conclusions were limited by the relatively low number and heterogeneity of the intestinal transplant patients. Early after transplant, peak levels of circulating GvH clones were associated with declines in HvG clones.

The source of this sequence is a human patient who received an intestinal transplant, so some T cells may come from the graft donor. The chain is made from TRBV6-5 and TRBJ1-1; TRBD1 aligns with 8 central bases. This material consisted of PBMCs, taken approximately 470 days after intestinal transplant. The DNA reads as follows: TGTGCCAGCAGCAGGGGGCCTGAAGCTTTCTTT. Translated, it reads CASSRGPEAFF.